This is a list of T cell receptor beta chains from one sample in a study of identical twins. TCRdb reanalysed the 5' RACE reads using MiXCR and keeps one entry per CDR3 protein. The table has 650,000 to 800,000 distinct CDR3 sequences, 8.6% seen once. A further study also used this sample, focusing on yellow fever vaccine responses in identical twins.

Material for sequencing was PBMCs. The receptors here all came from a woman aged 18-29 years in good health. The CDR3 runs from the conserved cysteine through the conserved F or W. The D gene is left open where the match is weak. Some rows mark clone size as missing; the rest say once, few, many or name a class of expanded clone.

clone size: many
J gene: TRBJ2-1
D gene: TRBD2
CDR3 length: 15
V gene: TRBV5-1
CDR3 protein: CASSFSGRSGNEQFF
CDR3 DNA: TGCGCCAGCAGCTTTAGCGGGAGATCGGGGAATGAGCAGTTCTTC

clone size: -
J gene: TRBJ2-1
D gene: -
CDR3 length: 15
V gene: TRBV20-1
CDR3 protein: CSAREIDENYNEQFF
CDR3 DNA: TGCAGTGCTAGAGAGATCGACGAAAACTACAATGAGCAGTTCTTC

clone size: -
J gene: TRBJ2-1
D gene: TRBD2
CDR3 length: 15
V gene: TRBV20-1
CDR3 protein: CSAHGLAGVHNEQFF
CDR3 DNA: TGCAGTGCCCACGGACTAGCGGGAGTTCACAATGAGCAGTTCTTC

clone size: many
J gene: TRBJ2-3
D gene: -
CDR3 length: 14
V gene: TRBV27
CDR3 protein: CASSLQGQPDTQYF
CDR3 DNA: TGTGCCAGCAGTTTACAGGGCCAGCCAGATACGCAGTATTTT

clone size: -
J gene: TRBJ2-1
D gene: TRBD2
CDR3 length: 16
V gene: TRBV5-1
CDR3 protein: CASSFDGGGSYNEQFF
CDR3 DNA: TGCGCCAGCAGCTTCGACGGGGGGGGTTCCTACAATGAGCAGTTCTTC

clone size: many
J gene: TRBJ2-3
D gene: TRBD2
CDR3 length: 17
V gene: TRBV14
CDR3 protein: CASSQVYSGRTADTQYF
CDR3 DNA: TGTGCCAGCAGCCAAGTATATAGCGGGAGGACGGCAGATACGCAGTATTTT

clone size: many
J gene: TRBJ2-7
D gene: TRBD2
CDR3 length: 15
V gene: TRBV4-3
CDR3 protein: CASSQDSKVAGGRSF
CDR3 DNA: TGCGCCAGCAGCCAAGATAGTAAGGTTGCGGGAGGACGGTCCTTC

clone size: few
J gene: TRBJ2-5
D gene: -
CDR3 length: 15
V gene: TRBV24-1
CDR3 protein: CATSDLGGEQETQYF
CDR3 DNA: TGTGCCACCAGTGATTTGGGGGGAGAGCAAGAGACCCAGTACTTC

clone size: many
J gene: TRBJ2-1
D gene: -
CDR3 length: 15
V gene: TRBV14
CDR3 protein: CASSQRLGSNNEQFF
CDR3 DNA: TGTGCCAGCAGCCAGAGGCTTGGGTCCAACAATGAGCAGTTCTTC

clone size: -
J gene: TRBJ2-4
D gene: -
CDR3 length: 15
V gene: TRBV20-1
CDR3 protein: CSANTHAGGGNIQYF
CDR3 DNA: TGCAGTGCTAACACCCATGCCGGAGGGGGTAACATTCAGTACTTC

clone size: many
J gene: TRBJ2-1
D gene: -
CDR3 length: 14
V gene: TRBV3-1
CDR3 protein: CASSQGREPNEQFF
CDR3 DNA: TGTGCCAGCAGCCAAGGTAGGGAGCCGAATGAGCAGTTCTTC

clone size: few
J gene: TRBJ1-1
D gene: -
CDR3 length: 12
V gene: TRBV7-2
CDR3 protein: CASSPPVTEAFF
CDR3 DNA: TGTGCCAGCAGCCCCCCCGTCACTGAAGCTTTCTTT

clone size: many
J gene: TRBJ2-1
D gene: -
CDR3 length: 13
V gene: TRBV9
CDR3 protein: CASSVEWYNEQFF
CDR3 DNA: TGTGCCAGCAGCGTAGAATGGTACAATGAGCAGTTCTTC

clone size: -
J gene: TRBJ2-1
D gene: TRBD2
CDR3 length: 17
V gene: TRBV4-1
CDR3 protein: CASSRTRTSGRVDEQFF
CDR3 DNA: TGCGCCAGCAGCCGAACTAGGACTAGCGGGAGGGTTGATGAGCAGTTCTTC

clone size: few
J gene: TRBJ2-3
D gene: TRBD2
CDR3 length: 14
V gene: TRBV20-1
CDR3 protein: CSTTGTSGRDTQYF
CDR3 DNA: TGCAGTACAACTGGGACTAGCGGGAGAGATACGCAGTATTTT

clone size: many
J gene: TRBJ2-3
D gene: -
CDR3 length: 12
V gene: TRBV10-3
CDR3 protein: CAIRTGTDTQYF
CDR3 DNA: TGTGCCATCAGGACAGGCACAGATACGCAGTATTTT

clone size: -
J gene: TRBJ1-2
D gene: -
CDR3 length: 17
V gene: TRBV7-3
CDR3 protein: CASSLTPESPGNYGYTF
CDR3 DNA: TGTGCCAGCAGCTTAACTCCCGAGTCTCCGGGGAACTATGGCTACACCTTC

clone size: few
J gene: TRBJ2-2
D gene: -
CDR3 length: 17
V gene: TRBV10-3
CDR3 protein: CATKPSTGPPNTGELFF
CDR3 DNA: TGTGCCACCAAGCCTTCTACAGGGCCCCCGAACACCGGGGAGCTGTTTTTT

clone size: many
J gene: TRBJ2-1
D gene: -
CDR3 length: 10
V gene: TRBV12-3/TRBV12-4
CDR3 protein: CASSRNEQFF
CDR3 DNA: TGTGCCAGCAGTCGCAATGAGCAGTTCTTC

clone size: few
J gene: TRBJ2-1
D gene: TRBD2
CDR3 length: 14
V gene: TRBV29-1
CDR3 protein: CSVGGRVGYNEQFF
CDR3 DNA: TGCAGCGTTGGAGGGAGGGTAGGCTACAATGAGCAGTTCTTC

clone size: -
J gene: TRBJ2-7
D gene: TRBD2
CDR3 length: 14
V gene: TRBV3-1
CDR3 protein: CASSQDVSSGRSYF
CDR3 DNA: TGTGCCAGCAGCCAAGATGTTTCGAGCGGGAGGTCGTACTTC

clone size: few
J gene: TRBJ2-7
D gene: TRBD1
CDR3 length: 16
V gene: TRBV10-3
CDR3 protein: CAISESRTGYNYEQYF
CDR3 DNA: TGTGCCATCAGTGAGTCACGGACAGGATACAACTACGAGCAGTACTTC

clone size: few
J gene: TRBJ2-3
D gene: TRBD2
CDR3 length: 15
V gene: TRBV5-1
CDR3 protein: CASSMGTSILDTQYF
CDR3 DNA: TGCGCCAGCAGCATGGGGACTAGCATATTAGATACGCAGTATTTT

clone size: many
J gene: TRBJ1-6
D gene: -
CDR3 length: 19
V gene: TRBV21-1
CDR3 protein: CASSPRRTGEHKWNSPLHF
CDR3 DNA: TGTGCCAGCAGCCCCAGGCGGACAGGGGAGCATAAATGGAATTCACCCCTCCACTTT

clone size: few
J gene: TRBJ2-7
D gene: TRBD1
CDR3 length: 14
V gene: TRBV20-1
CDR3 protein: CSAWDRGMSYEQYF
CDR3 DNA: TGCAGTGCTTGGGACAGGGGTATGTCCTACGAGCAGTACTTC

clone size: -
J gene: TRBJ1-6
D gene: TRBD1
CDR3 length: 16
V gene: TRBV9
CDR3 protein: CASSVAKTGDNSPLHF
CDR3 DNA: TGTGCCAGCAGCGTAGCCAAGACAGGGGATAATTCACCCCTCCACTTT

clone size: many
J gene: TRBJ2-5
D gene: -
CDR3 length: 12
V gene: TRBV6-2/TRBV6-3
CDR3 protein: CASSYSRGTQYF
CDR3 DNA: TGTGCCAGCAGTTACTCCCGAGGGACCCAGTACTTC

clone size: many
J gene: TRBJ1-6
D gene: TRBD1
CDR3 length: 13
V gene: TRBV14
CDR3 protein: CASSQGTVLPLHF
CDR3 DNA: TGTGCCAGCAGCCAGGGGACAGTTCTGCCCCTCCACTTT

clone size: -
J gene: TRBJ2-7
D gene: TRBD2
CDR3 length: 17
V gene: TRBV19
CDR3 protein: CASSMGSGGANSYEQYF
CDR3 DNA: TGTGCCAGTAGTATGGGAAGCGGGGGTGCCAACTCCTACGAGCAGTACTTC

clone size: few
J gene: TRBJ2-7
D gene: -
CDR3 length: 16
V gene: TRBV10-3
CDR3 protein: CAISESLPWSSYEQYF
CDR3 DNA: TGTGCCATCAGTGAGTCATTACCGTGGAGCTCCTACGAGCAGTACTTC

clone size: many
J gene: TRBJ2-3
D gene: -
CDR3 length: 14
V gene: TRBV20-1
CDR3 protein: CSALPGARQDTQYF
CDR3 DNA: TGCAGTGCCCTCCCGGGGGCGCGACAAGATACGCAGTATTTT

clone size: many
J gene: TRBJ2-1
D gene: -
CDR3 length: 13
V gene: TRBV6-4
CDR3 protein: CASSDTGFGEQFF
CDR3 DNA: TGTGCCAGCAGTGACACGGGGTTCGGGGAGCAGTTCTTC

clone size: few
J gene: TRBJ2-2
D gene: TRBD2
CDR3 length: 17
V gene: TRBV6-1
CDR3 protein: CASKEGLAGGSTGELFF
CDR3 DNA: TGTGCCAGCAAGGAGGGACTAGCGGGAGGGTCTACCGGGGAGCTGTTTTTT

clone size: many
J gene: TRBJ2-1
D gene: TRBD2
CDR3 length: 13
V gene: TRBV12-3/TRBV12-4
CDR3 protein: CAVTSGPRSEQFF
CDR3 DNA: TGTGCAGTCACTAGCGGGCCTCGAAGTGAGCAGTTCTTC

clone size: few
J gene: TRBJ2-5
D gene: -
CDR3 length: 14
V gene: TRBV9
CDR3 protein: CASNLLGRGETQYF
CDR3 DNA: TGTGCCAGCAACTTACTAGGGCGGGGAGAGACCCAGTACTTC

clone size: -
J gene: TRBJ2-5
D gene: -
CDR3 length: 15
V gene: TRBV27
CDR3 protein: CASSTLRTVQETQYF
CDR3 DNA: TGTGCCAGCAGTACACTCCGCACAGTGCAAGAGACCCAGTACTTC

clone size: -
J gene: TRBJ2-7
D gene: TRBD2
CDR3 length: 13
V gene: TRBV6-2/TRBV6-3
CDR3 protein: CASTGSGRAFEYF
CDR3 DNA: TGTGCCAGCACCGGATCCGGGAGGGCCTTCGAGTACTTC

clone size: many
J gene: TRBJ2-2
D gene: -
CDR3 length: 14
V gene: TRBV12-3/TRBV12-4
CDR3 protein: CASSLAGDTGELFF
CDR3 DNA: TGTGCCAGCAGTTTAGCAGGGGACACCGGGGAGCTGTTTTTT

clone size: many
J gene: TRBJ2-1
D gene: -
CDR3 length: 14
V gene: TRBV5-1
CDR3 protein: CASSPEGGLGTQFF
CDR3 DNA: TGCGCCAGCAGCCCGGAGGGGGGTCTGGGGACTCAGTTCTTC

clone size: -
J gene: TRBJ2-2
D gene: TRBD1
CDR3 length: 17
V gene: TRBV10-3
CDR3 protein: CAISETRIPGGSGELFF
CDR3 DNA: TGTGCCATCAGTGAGACCCGAATCCCAGGGGGTAGTGGGGAGCTGTTTTTT

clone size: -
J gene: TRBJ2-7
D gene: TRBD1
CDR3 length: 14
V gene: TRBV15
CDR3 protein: CATSRVRDRARQYF
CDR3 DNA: TGTGCCACCAGCAGAGTCCGGGACAGGGCGCGGCAGTACTTC

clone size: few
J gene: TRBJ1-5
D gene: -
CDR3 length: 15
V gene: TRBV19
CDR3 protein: CASSTLGGLDQPQHF
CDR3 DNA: TGTGCCAGTAGTACCCTTGGGGGGCTGGATCAGCCCCAGCATTTT

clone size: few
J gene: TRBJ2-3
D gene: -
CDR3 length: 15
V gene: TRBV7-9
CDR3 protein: CASSLAGGERDTQYF
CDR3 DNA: TGTGCCAGCAGCTTAGCGGGCGGGGAGCGAGATACGCAGTATTTT

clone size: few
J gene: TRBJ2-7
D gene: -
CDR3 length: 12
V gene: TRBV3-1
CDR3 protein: CASSRWGNEQYF
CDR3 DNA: TGTGCCAGCAGCCGATGGGGCAACGAGCAGTACTTC

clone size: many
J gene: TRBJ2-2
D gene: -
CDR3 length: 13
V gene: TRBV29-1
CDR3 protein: CSVDSPGSGELFF
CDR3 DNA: TGCAGCGTTGACTCCCCCGGATCCGGGGAGCTGTTTTTT

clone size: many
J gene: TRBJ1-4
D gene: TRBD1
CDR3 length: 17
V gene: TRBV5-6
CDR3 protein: CASSFRPHRGLGEKLFF
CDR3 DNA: TGTGCCAGCAGCTTTCGTCCTCACAGGGGGCTAGGTGAAAAACTGTTTTTT

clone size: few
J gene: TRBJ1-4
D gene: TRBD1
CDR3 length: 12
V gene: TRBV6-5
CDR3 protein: CASSAGGEKLFF
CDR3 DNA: TGTGCCAGCAGTGCAGGGGGTGAAAAACTGTTTTTT